What follows describes a single T cell receptor beta chain. This sample is part of a study of cytomegalovirus exposure and HLA in healthy donors. Study as a whole: Earlier, roughly 120 million unique TCR beta sequences were recovered from approximately 180 million T cells by an analysis.

The CDR3 is made up of 14 amino acids. Germline values: CDR1 SGHNT, CDR2 YENEEA. V shed 4 bases and J 1 base; nucleotides not matched to a gene: 3. With 60 Vbeta and 13 Jbeta primers, the PCR was carried out. Produced via immunoSEQ multiplex PCR; TCRdb's table is partial and in-frame only. The sample lists some 130,000 clones, more than 65% occurring once. This sequence joins TRBV11-3 and TRBJ1-1, with 7 bases matching TRBD1. The sample was PBMCs. The origin of this receptor is a woman aged 60-75 years in good health and CMV-seropositive. Written as DNA, the CDR3 is TGTGCCAGCAGCTACAGGGGAGGGAACACTGAAGCTTTCTTT. Translation: CASSYRGGNTEAFF.